Below are 30 T cell receptor beta chains sequenced from a single sample in a study of human T cells and chemical hapten exposure. The authors extracted total RNA from unfractionated whole blood. One entry per CDR3 protein results from TCRdb running MiXCR on the 5' RACE reads. In the table there are tens of thousands of distinct CDR3 sequences, 6% to 8.5% of which are singletons. The source of these receptors is a male donor in good health.

This clonotype was recorded many times. This chain joins TRBV7-8 and TRBJ2-3; 9 bases map to TRBD1. With V trimmed by 5 bases and J by 1 base, 7 bases remained unmatched. Germline lookup yields CDR1 SGHVS and CDR2 FQNEAQ. The CDR3 consists of 16 residues. The CDR3 reads CASSPGRDRGTDTQYF. The CDR3 DNA follows: TGTGCCAGCAGCCCAGGCCGGGACAGGGGCACAGATACGCAGTATTTT.

This clonotype has a handful of counts. V usage is TRBV6-1 and J usage is TRBJ1-1; D not certain. Germline assignment: CDR1 MNHNS and CDR2 SASEGT. The CDR3 extends over 14 amino acids. V was shortened by 6 bases and J by 3 bases, with 14 bases between the two germline ends. This CDR3 reads CASRLRPLDTEAFF. CDR3 DNA: TGTGCCAGCAGGCTTCGCCCCCTGGACACTGAAGCTTTCTTT.

Only a few counts were recorded for this clonotype. The chain links TRBV10-2 to TRBJ1-3; D gene ambiguous. The length of the CDR3 is 15 residues. Trimming removed 5 bases from V and 2 bases from J, with 13 bases in between. CDR1 is WSHSY and CDR2 is SAAADI in the germline V gene. As DNA, the CDR3 is TGCGCCAGCAGTAATGTGAGAGGTCCTGGAAACACCATATATTTT. Its protein product is CASSNVRGPGNTIYF.

This clonotype is medium-sized by share. CDR3 residues: CASNGTPPNGMNTEAFF. CDR3 nucleotides: TGTGCCAGCAACGGGACGCCCCCGAACGGCATGAACACTGAAGCTTTCTTT. This rearrangement joins TRBV27 to TRBJ1-1, with a weak D call TRBD1 (5 bases). Trimming stripped 7 bases from V and 0 bases from J, with 21 bases between. The CDR3 sequence is 17 residues long. In germline, CDR1 is MNHEY, CDR2 SMNVEV (reference sequence).

The sample holds many counts of this clonotype. The V and J genes are TRBV5-1 and TRBJ2-5; 7 nucleotides line up with TRBD2. Germline V gives CDR1 SGHRS, CDR2 YFSETQ. The CDR3 is made up of 15 amino acids. J lost 5 bases, V lost 0 bases, and 7 bases had no gene match. The CDR3 nucleotides are TGCGCCAGCAGCTTGGCCGGGGGAGGGCGCGAGACCCAGTACTTC. Protein sequence: CASSLAGGGRETQYF.

The gene calls are TRBV5-6 and TRBJ1-6, with TRBD1 matching 8 bases. CDR1 is SGHDT and CDR2 is YYEEEE in the germline V gene. Trimming removed 4 bases from V and 7 bases from J; junction bases left unmatched: 4. The CDR3 runs to 14 residues. CDR3 loop: CASSTGTGNSPLHF. The DNA for the CDR3 is TGTGCCAGCAGCACCGGGACAGGAAATTCACCCCTCCACTTT.

This clonotype was counted only a few times. The J gene is TRBJ2-4, the V gene TRBV6-1; D not resolved. Germline V gene data show CDR1 as MNHNS and CDR2 as SASEGT. The V gene lost 2 bases and the J gene lost 0 bases, with 5 bases spanning the gap. CDR3 size: 14 residues. This CDR3 reads CASSERAAKNIQYF. DNA of the CDR3: TGTGCCAGCAGTGAAAGGGCAGCCAAAAACATTCAGTACTTC.

J is TRBJ1-2 and V is TRBV14; D not resolved. The CDR3 length is 13 residues. Trimming removed 2 bases from V and 6 bases from J, with 10 bases in between. Germline CDR1 SGHDN, CDR2 FVKESK. The CDR3 is CASSQIPGDGYTF. The CDR3 DNA sequence: TGTGCCAGCAGCCAAATCCCCGGGGATGGCTACACCTTC. The full variable domain, with the rest looked up from reference TRBV14 and TRBJ1-2, is EAGVTQFPSHSVIEKGQTVTLRCDPISGHDNLYWYRRVMGKEIKFLLHFVKESKQDESGMPNNRFLAERTGGTYSTLKVQPAELEDSGVYFCASSQIPGDGYTFGSGTRLTVV.

This clonotype was counted between two and nine times. The V call is TRBV20-1, the J call TRBJ2-1; D gene ambiguous. The germline V gene has CDR1 DFQATT and CDR2 SNEGSKA (reference sequence). This CDR3 comprises 14 residues. The germline V and J ends were trimmed by 6 bases and 0 bases, with 12 bases remaining between them. The DNA of the CDR3 is TGCAGTGCCGCCACTAAGAGCTCCTACAATGAGCAGTTCTTC. Its translation is CSAATKSSYNEQFF.

The CDR3 coding sequence is TGTGCCAGCAGCTTAAATGGTCAGTCATCCCATCAGTATTTT. Translation gives CASSLNGQSSHQYF. The V call is TRBV7-9, the J call TRBJ2-3; unclear D gene. Looked up from germline, CDR1 is SEHNR and CDR2 is FQNEAQ (reference sequence). Trimming shortened V by 2 bases and J by 12 bases, and 18 bases separated the two germline ends. The length of the CDR3 is 14 residues.

The V call is TRBV27, the J call TRBJ1-5; 8 nucleotides align to TRBD1. Per the germline V gene, CDR1 is MNHEY and CDR2 is SMNVEV (reference sequence). There are 13 residues in the CDR3. The trim removed 6 bases at V and 5 bases at J, leaving 3 bases unmatched. In DNA, the CDR3 is TGTGCCAGCAGCACGGACAGGGATCAGCCCCAGCATTTT. Translation: CASSTDRDQPQHF.

This clonotype was found a few times. The V gene is TRBV20-1, the J gene TRBJ1-4; unclear D gene. Germline values: CDR1 DFQATT, CDR2 SNEGSKA (reference sequence). The V end lost 0 bases, the J end lost 4 bases, and 9 bases lay between the germline ends. This CDR3 spans 14 amino acids. Here the CDR3 reads CSAREMAGNEKLFF. The CDR3, as DNA: TGCAGTGCTAGAGAAATGGCGGGTAATGAAAAACTGTTTTTT.

This chain links TRBV24-1 with TRBJ2-3, with D perhaps matching TRBD2 (6 bases). Germline V CDR1 and CDR2: KGHDR, SFDVKD. The CDR3 has 16 residues. The V end was cut by 4 bases, the J end by 1 base, with 14 bases between. The CDR3 loop reads CATSEGGRLGTDTQYF. The CDR3 DNA reads as TGTGCCACCAGTGAGGGAGGTCGGCTGGGCACAGATACGCAGTATTTT.

At least ten counts were recorded for this clonotype. This rearrangement joins TRBV6-5 to TRBJ2-7; 9 nucleotides match TRBD2. The germline gives CDR1 MNHEY, CDR2 SVGAGI. The V segment lost 5 bases and the J segment 2 bases; nucleotides outside the gene matches: 10. The CDR3 runs to 16 residues. CDR3 DNA: TGTGCCAGCAGTCTCTCACCCCGGACTAGCGCCTACGAGCAGTACTTC. This gives the protein CASSLSPRTSAYEQYF.

This clonotype was picked up a small number of times. V usage is TRBV11-1 and J usage is TRBJ2-7; no clear D. V was cut by 5 bases and J by 5 bases, with 10 bases left in between. Germline values: CDR1 SGHAT, CDR2 FQDESV (reference sequence). This CDR3 has 12 residues. CDR3 nucleotide sequence: TGTGCCAGCAGCCCAAACTTTAACGAGCAGTACTTC. As protein: CASSPNFNEQYF.

This clonotype has a count of ten or more. The CDR3 reads CASSQDFRQPQHF. CDR3 sequence (DNA): TGTGCCAGCAGCCAAGATTTTCGGCAGCCCCAGCATTTT. The chain links TRBV3-1 to TRBJ1-5; the D is unclear. The V gene's germline CDR1 is LGHDT and CDR2 YNNKEL (reference sequence). V lost 0 bases and J lost 7, with 7 bases in between. The CDR3 loop spans 13 amino acids.

The chain recombines TRBV6-4 with TRBJ2-1; 10 bases are shared with TRBD2. The trim removed 3 bases at V and 10 bases at J, leaving 9 bases unmatched. The CDR3 has 15 residues. The germline CDR1 and CDR2 sequences are MRHNA and SNTAGT. Here the CDR3 reads CASSEEAGGQREQFF. The CDR3 DNA reads as TGTGCCAGCAGTGAGGAAGCGGGAGGGCAGCGGGAGCAGTTCTTC.

The V and J genes are TRBV5-1 and TRBJ1-1; D is unclear. Germline V lookup: CDR1 SGHRS, CDR2 YFSETQ. With 1 base removed from V and 0 bases from J, the gap between germline ends came to 7 bases. CDR3 length: 14 residues. CDR3 in amino acids: CASSLIGMNTEAFF. CDR3 DNA sequence: TGCGCCAGCAGCTTGATTGGAATGAACACTGAAGCTTTCTTT.

The sample holds a few counts of this clonotype. DNA of the CDR3: TGTGCCACCAGGGGACTAGCGGGAGATGGAAACATTCAGTACTTC. Translation: CATRGLAGDGNIQYF. The rearrangement joins TRBV7-9 to TRBJ2-4; 14 nucleotides line up with TRBD2. The CDR3 runs 15 residues. The V gene end was trimmed by 10 bases and the J gene end by 6 bases; junction bases not matched to a gene: 8. Germline V gene sequence: CDR1 SEHNR, CDR2 FQNEAQ (reference sequence).

This clonotype was counted many times. The CDR3: CASRLGPFTDSPLHF. In DNA, the CDR3 is TGTGCCAGCAGGCTGGGCCCATTCACCGATTCACCCCTCCACTTT. The chain links TRBV12-3 or TRBV12-4 to TRBJ1-6; D is unclear. The V end lost 6 bases, the J end lost 8 bases, and 17 bases lay between the germline ends. The CDR3 is made up of 15 amino acids.

This clonotype has ten or more counts. The rearrangement joins TRBV14 to TRBJ2-1, with 9 bases that match TRBD1. With V trimmed by 1 base and J by 4 bases, 8 bases remained unmatched. CDR1 and CDR2 (germline): SGHDN, FVKESK. The CDR3 has 17 amino acids. The CDR3 region has the DNA TGTGCCAGCAGCCAAGTCGCGCCGGGACAGGGATACAATGAGCAGTTCTTC. This encodes CASSQVAPGQGYNEQFF.

The table lists this clonotype with a few counts. This chain links TRBV5-1 with TRBJ2-3, with 7 positions matching TRBD1. The length of the CDR3 is 15 residues. Germline CDR1 and CDR2: SGHRS and YFSETQ. After removal of 0 bases from V and 6 bases from J, the junction contained 7 bases not matched to a gene. The CDR3 here is CASSLAPGGMDTQYF. In DNA, the CDR3 is TGCGCCAGCAGCTTGGCTCCAGGGGGAATGGATACGCAGTATTTT. The full variable domain, in which reference TRBV5-1 and TRBJ2-3 provide the parts outside the CDR3, is KAGVTQTPRYLIKTRGQQVTLSCSPISGHRSVSWYQQTPGQGLQFLFEYFSETQRNKGNFPGRFSGRQFSNSRSEMNVSTLELGDSALYLCASSLAPGGMDTQYFGPGTRLTVL.

This clonotype turned up a few times. The V and J genes are TRBV5-4 and TRBJ2-5; D gene uncertain. The CDR3 sequence is 13 residues long. Germline loops: CDR1 SGHNT, CDR2 YYREEE (reference sequence). Trimming took off 3 bases at V and 1 base at J, with 7 bases between the two ends. The CDR3 sequence: CASSYDPQETQYF. The DNA for the CDR3 is TGTGCCAGCAGCTATGACCCCCAAGAGACCCAGTACTTC.

This clonotype was recorded at least ten times. J is TRBJ2-5 and V is TRBV5-1; 7 bases agree with TRBD2. The CDR3 totals 16 residues. The junction had 10 bases not matched to a gene; V was cut back by 4 bases and J by 1 base. Germline CDR1 reads SGHRS; CDR2 reads YFSETQ. The CDR3 DNA reads TGCGCCAGCAGCCCCCGGCCCCTAGCGGCCCAAGAGACCCAGTACTTC. Translation: CASSPRPLAAQETQYF.

This clonotype was seen a few times. The V gene is TRBV15, the J gene TRBJ1-2, with 7 nucleotides matching TRBD1. Germline loops: CDR1 LNHNV, CDR2 YYDKDF (reference sequence). The ends lost 0 bases at V and 6 bases at J; junction bases unmatched: 7. The CDR3 covers 15 residues. CDR3 residues: CATSREEGGLDGYTF. In DNA, the CDR3 is TGTGCCACCAGCAGAGAGGAAGGGGGCCTGGATGGCTACACCTTC.

This clonotype came up a few times. This chain joins TRBV6-4 and TRBJ2-3; TRBD2 matches at 8 bases. The CDR3 is 15 amino acids. The V and J ends lost 4 bases and 4 bases, in that order; junction bases with no gene match: 7. Germline V CDR1 and CDR2: MRHNA, SNTAGT. Here the CDR3 DNA reads TGTGCCAGCAGTGTAGTAGCGGGGTCCTCAGATACGCAGTATTTT. This translates into CASSVVAGSSDTQYF.

This clonotype occurred a few times. V is TRBV11-2 and J is TRBJ2-3, with TRBD2 matching 8 bases. Losses at the gene ends were 5 bases for V and 4 bases for J; bases not matched to a gene: 11. Germline loops: CDR1 SGHAT, CDR2 FQNNGV. The length of the CDR3 is 16 residues. The chain's CDR3 is CASSRRRTSNPDTQYF. CDR3 sequence (DNA): TGTGCCAGCAGCCGTCGGAGGACTAGCAATCCAGATACGCAGTATTTT.

This clonotype was detected a few times. V and J are TRBV5-1 and TRBJ1-1, with 7 positions matching TRBD1. The germline V gene has CDR1 SGHRS and CDR2 YFSETQ. J lost 5 bases, V lost 0 bases, and 1 base had no gene match. The CDR3 contains 13 residues. CDR3 amino acids: CASSLAQGTEAFF. The CDR3, as DNA: TGCGCCAGCAGCTTGGCACAGGGGACTGAAGCTTTCTTT.

The V gene is TRBV5-4, the J gene TRBJ1-1; possible D gene TRBD1, 5 bases. Trimming took 6 bases from V and 3 from J, leaving 15 bases between them. The germline CDR1 and CDR2 sequences are SGHNT and YYREEE (reference sequence). CDR3 size: 14 residues. The CDR3 bases are TGTGCCAGCACCCGAACCGGGACCTACACTGAAGCTTTCTTT. The encoded protein is CASTRTGTYTEAFF.

In this sample, this clonotype turned up many times. This chain links TRBV25-1 with TRBJ2-3, with D maybe TRBD2 (5 bases). Germline CDR1 reads MGHDK; CDR2 reads SYGVNS. The CDR3 has 14 residues. Trimming cost V 4 bases and J 4 bases, with 12 bases left between them. This CDR3 is CASSVGAFPDTQYF. The CDR3 DNA reads TGTGCCAGCAGTGTGGGAGCGTTCCCAGATACGCAGTATTTT.